These 3 T cell receptor beta chains came from one sample sequenced in a study of T cell responses to AZD1222 COVID-19 vaccine. TCRdb keeps only in-frame clones here, not all; method: immunoSEQ multiplex PCR. The table lists about 110,000 clones, roughly 87% of them singletons. Material: peripheral blood, obtained on day 0 of MenACWY control vaccination. The receptors derive from an adult in good health.

The chain joins TRBV24-1 to TRBJ2-1; 7 bases match TRBD1. The junction had 6 bases not matched to a gene; V was cut back by 4 bases and J by 10 bases. CDR1 KGHDR and CDR2 SFDVKD come from the germline V gene. The CDR3 contains 13 residues. The CDR3 here is CATSELQGSEQFF. CDR3 bases: TGTGCCACCAGTGAATTACAGGGGAGCGAGCAGTTCTTC.

This clone was counted between two and nine times. This rearrangement joins TRBV4-3 to TRBJ1-2; D unresolved. The CDR3 has 12 amino acids. The germline gives CDR1 LGHNA, CDR2 YSLEER. V was trimmed by 0 bases and J by 6 bases, leaving 5 bases between them. The CDR3 DNA reads TGCGCCAGCAGCCAAGATCGACATGGCTACACCTTC. Encoded protein: CASSQDRHGYTF.

The chain uses TRBV6-6 and TRBJ2-5; D is perhaps TRBD1 (6 bases). Trimming removed 7 bases at V and 5 bases at J, with 20 bases between. This CDR3 has 15 residues. Germline assignment: CDR1 MNHNY and CDR2 SVGAGI (reference sequence). The CDR3 DNA sequence: TGTGCCAGCAATAAACCGGACAGAGGGACGGAGACCCAGTACTTC. It is translated as CASNKPDRGTETQYF.